The following is a TCR beta chain sequence with its context. The antigen it binds to is not known. Within one base of it there is no much larger clone, and no base qualities were kept. No treatment had been received by any patient before thyroid surgery. Patient clinical samples collected from the early 2010s to the late 2010s were retrospectively analysed using T-cell receptor beta sequencing. This sample stems from a study of metastatic and nonmetastatic thyroid tumors (dated by TCRdb to the early 2020s). With regard to the full study: Repertoires were compared across peripheral blood and tumor or nodule tissue samples from malignant and benign thyroid patients.

The library was generated by PCR. Sequenced using an Illumina HiSeq 4000. High-throughput sequencing was used to profile the TCR beta-chain CDR3 region of every patient. The source study handled its data this way. A classifier to discriminate distant-metastatic papillary thyroid cancer patients was built from CDR3 differences across clinicopathological groups. The Shannon index was used to assess repertoire diversity, and the Morisita-Horn index was used to assess tumor-blood repertoire similarity. TCRdb took the public reads, trimmed them with fastp at Q25, ran MiXCR for clone calling and kept in-frame beta chains. The V and J calls were not made by the authors but by TCRdb's processing. Within this sample are about 92,000 clones, with 15% of them counted one time only. The top ten clones comprise just over 3.5% of the sample. Including cysteine and phenylalanine, the CDR3 has 13 amino acids. This entry keeps only the CDR3 DNA: 39 bases, framed from base 1. Trimming accounts for 2 bases at V and 5 bases at J, while the number of junction bases matched to no gene is 5. Looking up the germline V gene (reference sequence) yields CDR1 GTSNPN and CDR2 SVGIG.

Broad study findings and their caveats: In both blood and tumor samples, malignant tumors were reported to have significantly higher TCR beta diversity than benign nodules.

The V and J genes are TRBV30 and TRBJ2-7; 8 bases in the junction line up with TRBD1. Source material: blood. This clonotype was obtained from a female donor with papillary thyroid cancer or a benign thyroid nodule (not recorded which). Some clones in this sample may be carry-over from other donors' samples. CDR3 reads: CAWSRTGLHEQYF. The nucleotide sequence reads TGTGCCTGGAGTAGGACAGGGTTACACGAGCAGTACTTC. With all but the CDR3 taken from the reference TRBV30 and TRBJ2-7 genes, the full variable domain is: SQTIHQWPATLVQPVGSPLSLECTVEGTSNPNLYWYRQAAGRGLQLLFYSVGIGQISSEVPQNLSASRPQDRQFILSSKKLLLSDSGFYLCAWSRTGLHEQYFGPGTRLTVT.